A single T cell receptor (beta chain) is shown here with its context. Its antigen remains unknown. The data are from a study of vaccination effects on CD4 cells after COVID-19. Antigen-specific CD4+ T cells were expanded with viral peptide pools in the ViraFEST assay before sequencing. Subsequent to a culture period of about nine days, CD4+ T cells were isolated. This person caught SARS-CoV-2 sometime from March to December 2020, and PCR testing confirmed the infection. Libraries were prepared by immunoSEQ multiplex PCR; TCRdb keeps only in-frame clonotypes and omits some of them. This repertoire shows more than 20,000 clones, approximately 70% found once; its top ten account for around 19%. The TCR was taken from a human donor who had a prior SARS-CoV-2 infection. The sequenced sample was CD4+ T cells from PBMCs cultured with SARS-CoV-2 spike peptides, obtained before COVID-19 vaccination.

The CDR3 loop is CASSQTGNEQFF. For the CDR3, the DNA is TGTGCCAGCAGTCAGACAGGAAATGAGCAGTTCTTC. The chain couples TRBV2 to TRBJ2-1; D might be TRBD1 (6 bases). The germline V gene has CDR1 SNHLY and CDR2 FYNNEI. The CDR3 consists of 12 residues. V lost 5 bases to trimming and J lost 7 bases, with 9 bases between them.